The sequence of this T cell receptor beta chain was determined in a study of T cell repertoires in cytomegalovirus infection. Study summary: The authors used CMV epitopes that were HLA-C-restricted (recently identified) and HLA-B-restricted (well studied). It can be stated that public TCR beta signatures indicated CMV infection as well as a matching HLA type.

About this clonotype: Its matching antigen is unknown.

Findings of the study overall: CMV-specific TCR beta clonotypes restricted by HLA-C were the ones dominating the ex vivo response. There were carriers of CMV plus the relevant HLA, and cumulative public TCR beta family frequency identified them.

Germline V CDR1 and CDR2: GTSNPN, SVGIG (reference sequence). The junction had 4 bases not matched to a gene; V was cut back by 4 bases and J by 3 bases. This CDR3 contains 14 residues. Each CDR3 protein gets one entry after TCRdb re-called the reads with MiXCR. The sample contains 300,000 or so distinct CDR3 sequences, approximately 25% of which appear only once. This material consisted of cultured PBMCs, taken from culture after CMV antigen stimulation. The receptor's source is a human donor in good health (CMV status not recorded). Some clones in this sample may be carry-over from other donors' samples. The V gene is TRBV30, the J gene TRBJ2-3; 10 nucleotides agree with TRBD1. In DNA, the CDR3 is TGTGCCTGGACATTGGACAGGGGGACAGATACGCAGTATTTT. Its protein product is CAWTLDRGTDTQYF. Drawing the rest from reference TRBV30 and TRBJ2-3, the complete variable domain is SQTIHQWPATLVQPVGSPLSLECTVEGTSNPNLYWYRQAAGRGLQLLFYSVGIGQISSEVPQNLSASRPQDRQFILSSKKLLLSDSGFYLCAWTLDRGTDTQYFGPGTRLTVL.